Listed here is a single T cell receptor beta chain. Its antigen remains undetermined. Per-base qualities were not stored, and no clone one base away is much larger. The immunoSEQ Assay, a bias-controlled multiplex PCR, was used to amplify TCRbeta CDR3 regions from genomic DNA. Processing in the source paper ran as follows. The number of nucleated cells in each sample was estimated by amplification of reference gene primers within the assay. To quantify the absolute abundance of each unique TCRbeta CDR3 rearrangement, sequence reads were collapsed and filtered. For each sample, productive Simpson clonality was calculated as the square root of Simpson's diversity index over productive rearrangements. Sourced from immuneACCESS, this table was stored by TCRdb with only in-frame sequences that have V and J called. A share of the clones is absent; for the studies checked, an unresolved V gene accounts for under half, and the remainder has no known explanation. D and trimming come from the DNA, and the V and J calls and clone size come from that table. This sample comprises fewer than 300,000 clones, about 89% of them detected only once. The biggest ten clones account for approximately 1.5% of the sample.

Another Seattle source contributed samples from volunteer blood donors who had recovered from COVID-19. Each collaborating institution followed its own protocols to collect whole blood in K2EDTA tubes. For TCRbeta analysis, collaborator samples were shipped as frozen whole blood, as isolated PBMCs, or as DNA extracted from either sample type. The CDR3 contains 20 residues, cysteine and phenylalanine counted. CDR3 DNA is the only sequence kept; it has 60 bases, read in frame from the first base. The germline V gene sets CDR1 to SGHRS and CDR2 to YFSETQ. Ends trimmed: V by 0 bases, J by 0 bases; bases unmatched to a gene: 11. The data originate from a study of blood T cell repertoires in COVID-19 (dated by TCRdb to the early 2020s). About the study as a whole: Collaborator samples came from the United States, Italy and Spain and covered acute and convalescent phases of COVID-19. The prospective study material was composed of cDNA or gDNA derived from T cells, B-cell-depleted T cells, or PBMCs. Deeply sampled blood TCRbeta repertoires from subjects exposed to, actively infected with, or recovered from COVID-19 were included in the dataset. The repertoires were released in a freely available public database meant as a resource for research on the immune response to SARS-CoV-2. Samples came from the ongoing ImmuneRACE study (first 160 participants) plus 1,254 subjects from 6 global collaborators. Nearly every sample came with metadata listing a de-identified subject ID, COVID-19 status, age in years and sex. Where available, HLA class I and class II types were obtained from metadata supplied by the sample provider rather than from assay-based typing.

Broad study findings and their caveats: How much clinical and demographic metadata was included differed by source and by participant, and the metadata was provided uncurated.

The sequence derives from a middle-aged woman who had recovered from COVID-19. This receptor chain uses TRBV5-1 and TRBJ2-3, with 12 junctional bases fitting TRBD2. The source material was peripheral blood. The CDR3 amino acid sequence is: CASSLAQTSGGPWSTDTQYF. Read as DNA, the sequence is TGCGCCAGCAGCTTGGCCCAGACTAGCGGGGGTCCCTGGAGCACAGATACGCAGTATTTT.